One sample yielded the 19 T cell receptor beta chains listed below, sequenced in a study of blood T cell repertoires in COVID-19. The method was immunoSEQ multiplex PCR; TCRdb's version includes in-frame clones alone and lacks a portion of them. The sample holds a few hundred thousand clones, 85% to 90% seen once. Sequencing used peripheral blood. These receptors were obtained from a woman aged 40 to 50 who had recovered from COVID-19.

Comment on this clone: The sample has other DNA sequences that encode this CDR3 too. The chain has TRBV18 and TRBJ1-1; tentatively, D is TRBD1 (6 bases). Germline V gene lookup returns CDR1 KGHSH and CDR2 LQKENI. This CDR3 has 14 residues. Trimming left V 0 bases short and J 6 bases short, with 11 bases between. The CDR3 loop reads CASSPPGGGPEAFF. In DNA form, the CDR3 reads TGTGCCAGCTCACCACCTGGGGGGGGCCCTGAAGCTTTCTTT.

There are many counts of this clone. The CDR3 DNA is TGTGCCAGCAGCTTATTGGCGCGGGGCCCCGGTACGCAGTATTTT. Translated, it gives CASSLLARGPGTQYF. The V gene is TRBV7-8, the J gene TRBJ2-3; perhaps TRBD2 as D (6 bases). V lost 2 bases, J lost 8 bases, and 17 bases lay in between. Germline values: CDR1 SGHVS, CDR2 FQNEAQ. The CDR3 runs to 15 residues.

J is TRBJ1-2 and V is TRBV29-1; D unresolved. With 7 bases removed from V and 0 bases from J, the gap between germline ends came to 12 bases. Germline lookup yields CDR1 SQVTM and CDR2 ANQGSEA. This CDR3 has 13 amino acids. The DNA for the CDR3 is TGCAGCGCCGATCGGGAAGCTAACTATGGCTACACCTTC. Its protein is CSADREANYGYTF.

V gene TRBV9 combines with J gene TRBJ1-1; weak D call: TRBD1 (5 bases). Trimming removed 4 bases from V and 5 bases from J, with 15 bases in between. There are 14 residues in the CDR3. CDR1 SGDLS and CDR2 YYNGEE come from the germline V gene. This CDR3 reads CASSHWGDGTEAFF. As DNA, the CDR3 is TGTGCCAGCAGCCACTGGGGGGACGGGACTGAAGCTTTCTTT.

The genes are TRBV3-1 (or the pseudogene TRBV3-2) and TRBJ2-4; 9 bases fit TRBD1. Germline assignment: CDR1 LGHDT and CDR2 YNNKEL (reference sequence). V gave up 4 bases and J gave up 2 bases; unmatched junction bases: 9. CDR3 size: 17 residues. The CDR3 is CASSPTRTGETKNIQYF. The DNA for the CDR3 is TGTGCCAGCAGCCCCACCAGGACAGGGGAGACCAAAAACATTCAGTACTTC.

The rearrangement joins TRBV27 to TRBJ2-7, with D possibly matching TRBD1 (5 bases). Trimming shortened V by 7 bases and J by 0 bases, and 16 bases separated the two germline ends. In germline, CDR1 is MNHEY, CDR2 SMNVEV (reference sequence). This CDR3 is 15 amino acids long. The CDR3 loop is CASTWGWGPSYEQYV. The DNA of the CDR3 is TGTGCCAGCACGTGGGGCTGGGGCCCCTCCTACGAGCAGTACGTC.

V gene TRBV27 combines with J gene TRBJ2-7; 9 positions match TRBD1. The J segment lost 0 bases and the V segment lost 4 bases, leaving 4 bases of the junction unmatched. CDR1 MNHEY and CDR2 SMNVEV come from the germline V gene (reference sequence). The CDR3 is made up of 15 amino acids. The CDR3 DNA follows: TGTGCCAGCAGTTCAGCGACAGGGGGCTCCTACGAGCAGTACTTC. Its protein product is CASSSATGGSYEQYF.

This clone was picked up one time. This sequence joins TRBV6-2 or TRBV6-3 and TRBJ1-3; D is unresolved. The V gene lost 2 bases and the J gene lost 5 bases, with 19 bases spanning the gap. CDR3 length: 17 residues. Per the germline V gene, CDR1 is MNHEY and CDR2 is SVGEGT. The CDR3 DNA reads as TGTGCCAGCAGTTACGGGCGGGCATTGGGATCCCGAAACACCATATATTTT. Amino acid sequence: CASSYGRALGSRNTIYF.

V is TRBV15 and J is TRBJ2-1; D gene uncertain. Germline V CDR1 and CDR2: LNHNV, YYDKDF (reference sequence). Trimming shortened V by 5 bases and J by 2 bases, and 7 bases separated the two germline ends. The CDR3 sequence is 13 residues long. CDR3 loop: CATSPRAYNEQFF. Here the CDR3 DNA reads TGTGCCACCAGCCCCCGGGCCTACAATGAGCAGTTCTTC.

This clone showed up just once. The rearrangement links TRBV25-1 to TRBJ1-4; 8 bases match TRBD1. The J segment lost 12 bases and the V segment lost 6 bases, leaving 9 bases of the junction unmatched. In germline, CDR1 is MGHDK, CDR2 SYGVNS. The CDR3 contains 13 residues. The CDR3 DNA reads TGTGCCAGCAGGCGGGGGACAGGTTTTGAACTGTTTTTT. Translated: CASRRGTGFELFF.

The CDR3 DNA sequence: TGTGCCAGTAGTATAGGGGGGCCGACGCAGTATTTT. As protein: CASSIGGPTQYF. The chain is built from TRBV19 and TRBJ2-3; tentative D call: TRBD1 (6 bases). This CDR3 is built from 12 residues. Trimming stripped 1 base from V and 9 bases from J, with 8 bases between. The V gene's germline CDR1 is LNHDA and CDR2 SQIVND (reference sequence).

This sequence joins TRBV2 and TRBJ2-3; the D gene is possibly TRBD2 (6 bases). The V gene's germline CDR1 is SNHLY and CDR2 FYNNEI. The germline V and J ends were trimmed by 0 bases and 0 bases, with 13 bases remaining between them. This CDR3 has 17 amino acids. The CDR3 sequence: CASSEARLALSTDTQYF. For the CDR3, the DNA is TGTGCCAGCAGTGAAGCGAGGCTAGCGTTAAGCACAGATACGCAGTATTTT.

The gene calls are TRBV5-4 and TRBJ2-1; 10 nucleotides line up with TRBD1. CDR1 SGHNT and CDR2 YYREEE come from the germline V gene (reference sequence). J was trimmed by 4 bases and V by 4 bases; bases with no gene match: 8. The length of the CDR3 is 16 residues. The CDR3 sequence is CASSPRQGAVYNEQFF. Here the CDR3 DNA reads TGTGCCAGCAGCCCTCGACAGGGGGCGGTTTACAATGAGCAGTTCTTC.

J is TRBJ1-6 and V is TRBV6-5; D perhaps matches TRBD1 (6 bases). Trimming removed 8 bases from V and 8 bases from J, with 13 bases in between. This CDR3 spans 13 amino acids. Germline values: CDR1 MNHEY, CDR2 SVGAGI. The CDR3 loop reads CASGPGEDSPLHF. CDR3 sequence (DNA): TGTGCCAGCGGCCCAGGGGAAGATTCACCCCTCCACTTT.

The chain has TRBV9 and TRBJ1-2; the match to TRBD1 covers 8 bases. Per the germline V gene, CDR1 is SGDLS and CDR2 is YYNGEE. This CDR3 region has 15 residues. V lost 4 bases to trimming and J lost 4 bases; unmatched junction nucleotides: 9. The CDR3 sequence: CASSPGHRGSYGYTF. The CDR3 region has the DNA TGTGCCAGCAGCCCAGGTCACAGGGGGAGCTATGGCTACACCTTC.

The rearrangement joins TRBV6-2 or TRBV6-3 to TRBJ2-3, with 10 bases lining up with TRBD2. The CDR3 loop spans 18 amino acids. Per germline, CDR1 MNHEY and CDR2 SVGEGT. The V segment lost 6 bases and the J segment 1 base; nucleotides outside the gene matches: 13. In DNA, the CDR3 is TGTGCCAGCAGCCCTAGCGGGAGATTGCCTTGGGGCACAGATACGCAGTATTTT. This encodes CASSPSGRLPWGTDTQYF.

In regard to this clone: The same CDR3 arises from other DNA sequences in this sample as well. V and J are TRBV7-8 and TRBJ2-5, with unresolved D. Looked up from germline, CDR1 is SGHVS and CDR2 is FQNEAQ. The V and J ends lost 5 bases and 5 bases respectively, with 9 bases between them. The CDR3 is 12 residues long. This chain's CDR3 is CASSPTGETQYF. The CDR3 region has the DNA TGTGCCAGCAGCCCCACTGGTGAGACCCAGTACTTC.

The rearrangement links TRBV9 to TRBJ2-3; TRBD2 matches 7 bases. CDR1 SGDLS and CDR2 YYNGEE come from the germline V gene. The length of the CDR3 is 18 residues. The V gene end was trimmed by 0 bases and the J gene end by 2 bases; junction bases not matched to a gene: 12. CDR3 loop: CASSVGPSGTSPTDTQYF. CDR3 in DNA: TGTGCCAGCAGCGTAGGTCCTAGCGGAACCTCCCCCACAGATACGCAGTATTTT. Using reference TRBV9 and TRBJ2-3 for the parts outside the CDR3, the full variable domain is DSGVTQTPKHLITATGQRVTLRCSPRSGDLSVYWYQQSLDQGLQFLIQYYNGEERAKGNILERFSAQQFPDLHSELNLSSLELGDSALYFCASSVGPSGTSPTDTQYFGPGTRLTVL.

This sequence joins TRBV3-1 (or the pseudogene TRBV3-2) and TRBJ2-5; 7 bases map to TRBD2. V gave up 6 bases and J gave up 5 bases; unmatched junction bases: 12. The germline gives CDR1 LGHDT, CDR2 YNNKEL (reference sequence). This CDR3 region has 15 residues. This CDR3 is CASRHPGGSYETQYF. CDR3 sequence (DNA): TGTGCCAGCAGACACCCCGGGGGGTCTTATGAGACCCAGTACTTC.